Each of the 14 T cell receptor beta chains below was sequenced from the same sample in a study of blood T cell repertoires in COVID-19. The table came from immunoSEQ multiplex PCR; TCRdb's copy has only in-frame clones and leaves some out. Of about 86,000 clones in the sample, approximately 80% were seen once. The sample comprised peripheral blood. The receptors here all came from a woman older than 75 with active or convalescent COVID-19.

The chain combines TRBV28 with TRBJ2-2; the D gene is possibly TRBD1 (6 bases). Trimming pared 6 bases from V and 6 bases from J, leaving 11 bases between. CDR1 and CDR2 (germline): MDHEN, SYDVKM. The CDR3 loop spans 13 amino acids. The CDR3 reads CASRLQGPGELFF. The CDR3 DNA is TGTGCCAGCAGGCTACAGGGTCCCGGGGAGCTGTTTTTT. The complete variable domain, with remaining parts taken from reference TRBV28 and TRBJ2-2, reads DVKVTQSSRYLVKRTGEKVFLECVQDMDHENMFWYRQDPGLGLRLIYFSYDVKMKEKGDIPEGYSVSREKKERFSLILESASTNQTSMYLCASRLQGPGELFFGEGSRLTVL.

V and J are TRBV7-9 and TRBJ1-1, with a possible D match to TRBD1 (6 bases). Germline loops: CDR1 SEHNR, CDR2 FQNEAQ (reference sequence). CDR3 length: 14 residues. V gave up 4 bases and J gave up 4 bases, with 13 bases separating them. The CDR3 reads CASSSQGWSTEAFF. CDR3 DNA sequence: TGTGCCAGCAGCTCACAGGGTTGGAGCACTGAAGCTTTCTTT.

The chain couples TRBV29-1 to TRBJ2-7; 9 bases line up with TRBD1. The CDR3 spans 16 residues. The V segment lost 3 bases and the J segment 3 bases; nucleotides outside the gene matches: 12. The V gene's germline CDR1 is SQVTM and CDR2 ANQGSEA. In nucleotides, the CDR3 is TGCAGCGTTGAGGATACATGGGGGACAGGGTACTACGAGCAGTACTTC. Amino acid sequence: CSVEDTWGTGYYEQYF.

CDR3 sequence reads: CATSDPGELETQYF. CDR3 nucleotides: TGTGCCACCAGTGACCCAGGGGAGTTGGAGACCCAGTACTTC. The chain is built from TRBV24-1 and TRBJ2-5, with D perhaps matching TRBD1 (6 bases). This CDR3 has 14 residues. Germline V gene data show CDR1 as KGHDR and CDR2 as SFDVKD. V was cut by 4 bases and J by 5 bases, with 13 bases left in between.

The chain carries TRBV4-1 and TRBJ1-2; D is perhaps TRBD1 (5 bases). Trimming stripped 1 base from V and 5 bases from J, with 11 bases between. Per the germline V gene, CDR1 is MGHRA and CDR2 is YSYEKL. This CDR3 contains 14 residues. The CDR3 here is CASSQGAGRYGYTF. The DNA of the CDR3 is TGCGCCAGCAGCCAAGGTGCAGGGCGATATGGCTACACCTTC.

The CDR3 sequence: CASQPSGVTDTQYF. The CDR3 region has the DNA TGTGCCAGCCAGCCTAGCGGGGTGACAGATACGCAGTATTTT. V usage is TRBV7-2 and J usage is TRBJ2-3, with TRBD2 matching over 9 bases. This CDR3 region has 14 residues. Germline CDR1 is SGHTA and CDR2 is FQGNSA. After removal of 8 bases from V and 3 bases from J, the junction contained 6 bases not matched to a gene.

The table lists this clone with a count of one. CDR3 DNA sequence: TGTGCCACGCAGGGGGCGCGTATTTCTGAAGCTTTCTTT. It is translated as CATQGARISEAFF. The gene calls are TRBV7-9 and TRBJ1-1; 8 nucleotides align to TRBD1. J was trimmed by 6 bases and V by 10 bases; bases with no gene match: 10. The CDR3 totals 13 residues. Germline assignment: CDR1 SEHNR and CDR2 FQNEAQ (reference sequence).

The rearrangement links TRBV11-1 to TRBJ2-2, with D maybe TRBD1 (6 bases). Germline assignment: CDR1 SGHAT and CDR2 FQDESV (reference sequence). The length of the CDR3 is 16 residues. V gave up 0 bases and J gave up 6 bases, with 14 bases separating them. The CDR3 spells CASSLAHQGRSGELFF. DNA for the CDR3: TGTGCCAGCAGCTTAGCGCATCAGGGGCGATCCGGGGAGCTGTTTTTT.

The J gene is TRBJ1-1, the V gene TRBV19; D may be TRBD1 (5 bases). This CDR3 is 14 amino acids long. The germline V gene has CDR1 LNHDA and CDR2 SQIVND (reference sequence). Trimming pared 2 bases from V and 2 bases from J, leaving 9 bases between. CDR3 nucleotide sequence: TGTGCCAGTAGTATAAGGCAGGGAAACACTGAAGCTTTCTTT. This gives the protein CASSIRQGNTEAFF.

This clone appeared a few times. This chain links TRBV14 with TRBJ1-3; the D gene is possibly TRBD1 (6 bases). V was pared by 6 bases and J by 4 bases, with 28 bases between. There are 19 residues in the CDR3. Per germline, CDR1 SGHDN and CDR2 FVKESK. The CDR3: CASSPSVGAGPLQGNTIYF. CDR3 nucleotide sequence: TGTGCCAGCAGTCCCTCCGTGGGGGCAGGCCCCCTCCAAGGAAACACCATATATTTT. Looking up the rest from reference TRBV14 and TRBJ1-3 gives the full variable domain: EAGVTQFPSHSVIEKGQTVTLRCDPISGHDNLYWYRRVMGKEIKFLLHFVKESKQDESGMPNNRFLAERTGGTYSTLKVQPAELEDSGVYFCASSPSVGAGPLQGNTIYFGEGSWLTVV.

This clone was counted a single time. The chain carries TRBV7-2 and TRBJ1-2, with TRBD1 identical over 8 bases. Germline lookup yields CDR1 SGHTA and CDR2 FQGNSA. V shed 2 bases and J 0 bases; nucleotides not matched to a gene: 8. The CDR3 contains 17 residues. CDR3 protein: CASSLMPHRGANYGYTF. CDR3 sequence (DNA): TGTGCCAGCAGCTTAATGCCCCACAGGGGGGCTAACTATGGCTACACCTTC.

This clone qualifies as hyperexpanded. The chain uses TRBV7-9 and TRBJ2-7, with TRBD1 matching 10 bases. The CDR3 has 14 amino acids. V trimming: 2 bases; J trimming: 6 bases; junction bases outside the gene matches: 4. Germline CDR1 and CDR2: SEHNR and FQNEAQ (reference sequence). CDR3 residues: CASSLPGQGREQYF. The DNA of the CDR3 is TGTGCCAGCAGCTTACCGGGACAGGGGCGCGAGCAGTACTTC. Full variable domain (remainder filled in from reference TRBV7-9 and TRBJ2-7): DTGVSQNPRHKITKRGQNVTFRCDPISEHNRLYWYRQTLGQGPEFLTYFQNEAQLEKSRLLSDRFSAERPKGSFSTLEIQRTEQGDSAMYLCASSLPGQGREQYFGPGTRLTVT.

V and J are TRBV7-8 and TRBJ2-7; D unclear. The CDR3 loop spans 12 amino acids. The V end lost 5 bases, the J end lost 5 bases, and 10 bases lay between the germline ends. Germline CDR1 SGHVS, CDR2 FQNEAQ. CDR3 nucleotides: TGTGCCAGCAGCCCGGATCGGGACGAGCAGTACTTC. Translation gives CASSPDRDEQYF.

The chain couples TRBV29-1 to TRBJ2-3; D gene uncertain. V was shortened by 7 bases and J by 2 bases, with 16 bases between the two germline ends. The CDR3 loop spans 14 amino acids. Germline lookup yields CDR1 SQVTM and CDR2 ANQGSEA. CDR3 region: CSALVQLNTDTQYF. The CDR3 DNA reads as TGCAGCGCCCTCGTACAGCTCAACACAGATACGCAGTATTTT.